This TCR beta chain was captured in a study of T cells in Graves' hyperthyroidism and ophthalmopathy. This clonotype came up a few times. Antigen unknown. The CDR3 is 14 amino acids. V was cut by 5 bases and J by 8 bases, with 17 bases left in between. The germline V gene encodes CDR1 MDHEN and CDR2 SYDVKM. Study results and limitations: The model's output predicted ophthalmopathy at a median of 6.5 months prior to onset.

Individuals with ophthalmopathy presented a Clinical Activity Score of at least 3, a NOSPECS grade of at least 4 and a duration under 3 months. Amplification of TCR beta CDR3 regions was performed using RNA transcripts as template. HTBI primers were used for first-round RT-PCR of the TCR CDR3. TCRdb ran MiXCR on the multiplex PCR reads and lists one entry per CDR3 protein. The profile shows 250,000 to 300,000 distinct CDR3 sequences, approximately 18% of them singletons. This sequence originates from a man in his fifties or sixties with Graves' ophthalmopathy. The sample consisted of blood. This chain connects TRBV28 to TRBJ2-3, with D possibly being TRBD1 or TRBD2 (5 bases each). Here the CDR3 reads CASSAYNRDVTQYF. The DNA for the CDR3 is TGTGCCAGCAGTGCCTACAACCGGGACGTTACGCAGTATTTT.